The clone carrying this T cell receptor (beta chain) was seen a few times. V was pared by 6 bases and J by 2 bases, with 11 bases between. CDR1 is LNHDA, CDR2 SQIVND, per germline (reference sequence). This CDR3 is 14 amino acids long. The entry originates in a study of shared clonotypes between healthy human individuals. Some clones are missing from TCRdb's copy, which holds only in-frame ones; the method was immunoSEQ multiplex PCR. The table shows around 500,000 clones, with about four fifths occurring only once. Each sample came from a Caucasian adult donor living in Nashville, Tennessee. The chain is built from TRBV19 and TRBJ1-5; the D gene is possibly TRBD1 (5 bases). The TCR comes from a middle-aged woman in good health. Some clones in this sample may be carry-over from other donors' samples. Sequenced input: PBMCs. The CDR3 DNA is TGTGCCAGTAGCCCCGGGGCCGGCAATCAGCCCCAGCATTTT. Translation gives CASSPGAGNQPQHF.